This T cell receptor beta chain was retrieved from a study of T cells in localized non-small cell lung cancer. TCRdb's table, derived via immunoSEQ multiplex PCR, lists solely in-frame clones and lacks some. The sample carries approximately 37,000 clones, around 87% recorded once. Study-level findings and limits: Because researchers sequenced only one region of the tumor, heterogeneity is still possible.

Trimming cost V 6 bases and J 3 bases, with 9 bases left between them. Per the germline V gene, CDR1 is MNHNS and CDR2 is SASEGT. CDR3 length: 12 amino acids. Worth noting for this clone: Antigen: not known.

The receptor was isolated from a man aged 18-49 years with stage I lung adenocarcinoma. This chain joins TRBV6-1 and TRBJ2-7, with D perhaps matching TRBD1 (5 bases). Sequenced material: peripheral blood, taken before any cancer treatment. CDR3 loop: CASSSQGYEQYF. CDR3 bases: TGTGCCAGCAGCTCCCAGGGCTACGAGCAGTACTTC.